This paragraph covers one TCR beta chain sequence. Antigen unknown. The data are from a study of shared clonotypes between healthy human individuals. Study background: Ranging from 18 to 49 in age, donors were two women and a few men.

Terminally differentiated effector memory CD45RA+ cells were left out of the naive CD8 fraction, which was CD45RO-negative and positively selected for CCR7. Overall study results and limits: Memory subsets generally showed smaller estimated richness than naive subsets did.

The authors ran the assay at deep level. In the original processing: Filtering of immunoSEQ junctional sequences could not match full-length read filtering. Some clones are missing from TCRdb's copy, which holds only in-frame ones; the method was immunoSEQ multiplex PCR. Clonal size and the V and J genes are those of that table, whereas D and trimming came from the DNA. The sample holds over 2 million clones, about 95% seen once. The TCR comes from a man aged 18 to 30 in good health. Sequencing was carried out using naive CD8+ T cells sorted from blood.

The CDR3 sequence: CASSFPGSNNEQFF. For the CDR3, the DNA is TGTGCCAGCAGTTTCCCAGGCAGTAACAATGAGCAGTTCTTC. The rearrangement links TRBV28 to TRBJ2-1, with D unresolved. CDR3 length: 14 residues. V was shortened by 3 bases and J by 5 bases, with 11 bases between the two germline ends. Germline V gene sequence: CDR1 MDHEN, CDR2 SYDVKM.